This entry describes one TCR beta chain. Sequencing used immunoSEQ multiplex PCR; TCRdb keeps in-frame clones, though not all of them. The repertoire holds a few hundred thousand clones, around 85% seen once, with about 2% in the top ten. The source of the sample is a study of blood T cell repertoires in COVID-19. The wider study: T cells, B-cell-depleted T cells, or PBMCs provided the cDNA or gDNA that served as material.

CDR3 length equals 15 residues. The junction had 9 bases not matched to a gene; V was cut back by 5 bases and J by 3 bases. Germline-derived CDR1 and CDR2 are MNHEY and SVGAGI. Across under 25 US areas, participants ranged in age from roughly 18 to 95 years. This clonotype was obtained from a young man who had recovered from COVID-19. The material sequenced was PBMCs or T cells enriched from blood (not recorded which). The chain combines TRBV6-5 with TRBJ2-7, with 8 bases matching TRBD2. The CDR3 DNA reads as TGTGCCAGCAGTCCCCGTCGGGGGGGACACTACGAGCAGTACTTC. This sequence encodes CASSPRRGGHYEQYF.